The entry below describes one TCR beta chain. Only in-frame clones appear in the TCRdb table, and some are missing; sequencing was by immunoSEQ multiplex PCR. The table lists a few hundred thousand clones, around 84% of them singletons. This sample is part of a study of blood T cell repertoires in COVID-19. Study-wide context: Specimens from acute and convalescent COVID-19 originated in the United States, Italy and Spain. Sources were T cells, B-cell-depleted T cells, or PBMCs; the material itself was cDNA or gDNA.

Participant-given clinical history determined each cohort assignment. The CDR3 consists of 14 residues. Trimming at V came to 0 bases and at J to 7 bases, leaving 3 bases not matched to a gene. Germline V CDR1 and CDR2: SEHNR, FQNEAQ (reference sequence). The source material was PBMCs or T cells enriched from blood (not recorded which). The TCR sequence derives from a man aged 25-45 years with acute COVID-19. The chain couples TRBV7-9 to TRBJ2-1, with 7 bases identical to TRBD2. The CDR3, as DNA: TGTGCCAGCAGCTTAGCGGGAGGGCAGAATGAGCAGTTCTTC. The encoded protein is CASSLAGGQNEQFF.